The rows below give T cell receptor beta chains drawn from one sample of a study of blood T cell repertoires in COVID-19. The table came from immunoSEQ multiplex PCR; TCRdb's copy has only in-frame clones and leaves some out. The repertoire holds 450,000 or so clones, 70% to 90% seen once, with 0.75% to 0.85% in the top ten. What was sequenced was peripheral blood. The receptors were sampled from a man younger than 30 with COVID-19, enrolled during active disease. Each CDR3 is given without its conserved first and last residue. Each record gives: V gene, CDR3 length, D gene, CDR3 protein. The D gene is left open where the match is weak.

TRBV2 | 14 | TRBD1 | ASSDPDRDSADTQY
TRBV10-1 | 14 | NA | ASSAGLGGTDNEQF
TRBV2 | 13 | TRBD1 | ASSERTGRDGELF
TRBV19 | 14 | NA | ASSISGRGGTDTQY
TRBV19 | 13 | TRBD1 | ASILGDRGNTEAF
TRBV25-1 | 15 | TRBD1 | ASSDSPGQGHTGELF
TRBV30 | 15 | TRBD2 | AWSVLAGFANTGELF
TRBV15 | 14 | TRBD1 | ATSRETGANTGELF
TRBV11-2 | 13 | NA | ASSLNVGGGNTQY
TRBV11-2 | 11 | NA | ASSLAGFNEQF
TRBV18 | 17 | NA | ASSPPSEVAYSYNSPLH
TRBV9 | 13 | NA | ASSVASALYNEQF
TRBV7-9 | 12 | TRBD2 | ASSHGTSGDEQY
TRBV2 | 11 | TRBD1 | ASGWTGRETQY
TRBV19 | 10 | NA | ASRDFYNEQF
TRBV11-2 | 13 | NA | ASSPFGSGYNEQF
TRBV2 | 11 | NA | ASSEPRVNEQY
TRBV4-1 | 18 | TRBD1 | ASSQRPSAEGTGIIHGYT
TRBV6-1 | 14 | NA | ASSEVPGGRKETQY
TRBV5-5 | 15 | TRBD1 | ASSLAVGQGGSSEAF
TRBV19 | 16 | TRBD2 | ASSIWLTSGVSTDTQY
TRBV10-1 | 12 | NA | ASSFFGADNEQF
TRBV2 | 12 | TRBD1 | ASRWTGNSYEQY
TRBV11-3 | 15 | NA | ASSPYRENRGNQPQH
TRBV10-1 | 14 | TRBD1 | ASSASQGANQETQY
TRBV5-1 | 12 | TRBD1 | ASSFGTGDTEAF
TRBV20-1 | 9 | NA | SALIRGEQY
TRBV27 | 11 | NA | ASASGPYYGYT
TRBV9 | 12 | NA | ASSAGVSTDTQY